The present T cell receptor beta chain was sequenced within a study of blood T cell repertoires in COVID-19. The germline CDR1 and CDR2 sequences are SGHTA and FQGNSA. Germline trimming cut 5 bases from V and 3 bases from J; bases unmatched to any gene: 9. The CDR3 covers 16 residues. Libraries were prepared by immunoSEQ multiplex PCR; TCRdb keeps only in-frame clonotypes and omits some of them. The sample holds some 300,000 clones, under 90% seen once. This rearrangement joins TRBV7-2 to TRBJ2-7; 11 bases fit TRBD2. Material for sequencing was PBMCs or T cells enriched from blood (not recorded which). The receptor was derived from a woman aged 45-60 years who had been exposed to COVID-19. The CDR3 here is CASSTALAGGGYEQYF. The CDR3, as DNA: TGTGCCAGCAGCACCGCCCTAGCGGGGGGCGGCTACGAGCAGTACTTC.